These T cell receptor beta chains were read from a single sample in a study of patients and donors after allogeneic stem cell transplantation. TCRdb independently ran MiXCR on the RT-PCR reads; one entry per CDR3 protein. The table has fewer than 180,000 distinct CDR3 sequences, roughly 35% seen once. Source material: blood, either unsorted or a sorted T cell fraction (not recorded which). Receptors were obtained from a human donor who was either an allogeneic HSCT recipient or a stem cell or donor lymphocyte infusion donor (not recorded which). It is not recorded whose cells these are; they may come from a transplant donor. CDR3s include the opening cysteine and the closing phenylalanine or tryptophan. The D gene is left open where the match is weak. A row's size may be missing; if present it is once, few, many or a size class.

-	-	TRBV20-1	TRBJ2-5	CSARDRRVRGTQYF	TGCAGTGCTAGAGATCGAAGGGTCCGGGGGACCCAGTACTTC
-	-	TRBV4-2	TRBJ1-2	CASSQGQGRGYTF	TGTGCCAGCAGCCAGGGGCAGGGGAGAGGCTACACCTTC
few	-	TRBV6-6	TRBJ1-5	CASSPNESPQHF	TGTGCCAGCAGCCCCAACGAGTCGCCCCAGCATTTT
-	TRBD1	TRBV20-1	TRBJ2-3	CSARDRTGVSTDTQYF	TGCAGTGCTAGAGACCGTACAGGGGTGTCCACAGATACGCAGTATTTT
-	-	TRBV13	TRBJ2-3	CASSWGIPQYF	TGTGCCAGCAGCTGGGGGATTCCGCAGTATTTT
-	TRBD2	TRBV20-1	TRBJ2-1	CSARSTSGGSYNEQFF	TGCAGTGCTAGATCGACTAGCGGGGGCTCCTACAATGAGCAGTTCTTC
-	TRBD2	TRBV15	TRBJ2-7	CATTPLAGSLEQYF	TGTGCCACCACTCCCCTAGCGGGGAGCCTCGAGCAGTACTTC
-	-	TRBV18	TRBJ1-2	CASSQQDGADGYTF	TGTGCCAGCTCTCAACAGGACGGGGCGGATGGCTACACCTTC
-	TRBD1	TRBV24-1	TRBJ1-6	CATSDPRTGDNSPLHF	TGTGCCACCAGTGACCCAAGGACAGGGGACAATTCACCCCTCCACTTT
-	TRBD2	TRBV10-3	TRBJ2-7	CATWTSGGLYEQYF	TGTGCCACATGGACTAGCGGGGGGCTCTACGAGCAGTACTTC
many	-	TRBV29-1	TRBJ1-6	CSVADGNSPLHF	TGCAGCGTTGCTGACGGCAATTCACCCCTCCACTTT
many	-	TRBV4-3	TRBJ1-4	CASSHGTTNEKLFF	TGCGCCAGCAGCCACGGTACAACTAATGAAAAACTGTTTTTT
-	-	TRBV4-3	TRBJ1-2	CASSQEDSLYGYTF	TGCGCCAGCAGCCAAGAGGACAGTCTCTATGGCTACACCTTC
many	-	TRBV5-1	TRBJ1-1	CASSLEGDEAFF	TGCGCCAGCAGCTTGGAGGGGGATGAAGCTTTCTTT
many	-	TRBV11-2	TRBJ1-1	CASSFGGRNTEAFF	TGTGCCAGCAGCTTCGGCGGGAGGAACACTGAAGCTTTCTTT
few	TRBD1	TRBV29-1	TRBJ1-2	CSGRDREHGYTF	TGCAGCGGTCGGGACAGGGAACATGGCTACACCTTC
few	TRBD2	TRBV5-5	TRBJ2-6	CASSLVLAGFTGANVLTF	TGTGCCAGCAGCTTGGTGCTAGCGGGGTTTACTGGGGCCAACGTCCTGACTTTC
-	-	TRBV4-3	TRBJ1-6	CASSQERVYNSPLHF	TGCGCCAGCAGCCAAGAACGGGTTTATAATTCACCCCTCCACTTT
-	TRBD1	TRBV4-2	TRBJ2-1	CASSQPAGTGYNEQFF	TGTGCCAGCAGCCAACCCGCCGGGACAGGGTACAATGAGCAGTTCTTC
-	TRBD1	TRBV4-2	TRBJ2-5	CASSQAEQGETQYF	TGTGCCAGCAGCCAAGCCGAACAGGGGGAGACCCAGTACTTC
few	-	TRBV20-1	TRBJ1-1	CSARHRLWNTEAFF	TGCAGTGCTAGGCATCGACTTTGGAACACTGAAGCTTTCTTT
-	-	TRBV3-1	TRBJ1-2	CASSFKNGYTF	TGTGCCAGCAGCTTTAAGAATGGCTACACCTTC
-	TRBD2	TRBV9	TRBJ2-5	CASSSGLALEAQYF	TGTGCCAGCAGCTCGGGACTAGCCCTGGAGGCCCAGTACTTC
many	TRBD1	TRBV27	TRBJ1-5	CASAPWTGWGNQPQHF	TGTGCCAGCGCCCCATGGACAGGCTGGGGCAATCAGCCCCAGCATTTT
-	-	TRBV20-1	TRBJ1-3	CSATDSARNTIYF	TGCAGTGCTACCGACAGCGCGAGAAACACCATATATTTT
few	-	TRBV28	TRBJ1-2	CASITAGVGGYTF	TGTGCCAGCATTACGGCAGGGGTTGGTGGCTACACCTTC
few	-	TRBV4-2	TRBJ1-6	CASSQDPRARSVSPLHF	TGTGCCAGCAGCCAAGATCCGAGGGCCAGGTCCGTTTCACCCCTCCACTTT
few	TRBD1	TRBV5-1	TRBJ1-6	CASRPTPIADRNNSPLHF	TGCGCCAGCAGACCGACCCCAATCGCGGACAGGAACAATTCACCCCTCCACTTT
few	-	TRBV6-2/TRBV6-3	TRBJ1-2	CASIDSPPGASYGYTF	TGTGCCAGCATAGATTCCCCCCCGGGGGCCAGCTATGGCTACACCTTC
-	-	TRBV10-3	TRBJ1-1	CAISGAGRMNTEAFF	TGTGCCATCAGTGGGGCCGGCAGGATGAACACTGAAGCTTTCTTT
-	-	TRBV6-5	TRBJ2-1	CASSYSPEEGSYNEQFF	TGTGCCAGCAGTTACTCCCCTGAAGAGGGCTCCTACAATGAGCAGTTCTTC
-	TRBD1	TRBV11-3	TRBJ1-2	CASSTRDSQVYGYTF	TGTGCCAGCAGCACCCGGGACAGCCAAGTTTATGGCTACACCTTC
-	TRBD1	TRBV7-3	TRBJ1-6	CASSFQGDSPLHF	TGTGCCAGCAGCTTCCAGGGGGATTCACCCCTCCACTTT
-	-	TRBV28	TRBJ1-1	CASSPPGYTEAFF	TGTGCCAGCAGTCCTCCGGGCTACACTGAAGCTTTCTTT
few	TRBD1	TRBV29-1	TRBJ2-2	CSVGTGDTGELFF	TGCAGCGTTGGCACAGGGGACACCGGGGAGCTGTTTTTT
-	-	TRBV5-6	TRBJ2-2	CASSLGFGSTGELFF	TGTGCCAGCAGCTTGGGGTTTGGGAGCACCGGGGAGCTGTTTTTT
-	-	TRBV4-2	TRBJ2-3	CASSQGRDTQYF	TGTGCCAGCAGCCAAGGGAGAGATACGCAGTATTTT
few	-	TRBV24-1	TRBJ2-2	CATSDNDSGNTGELFF	TGTGCCACCAGTGATAATGACAGCGGTAACACCGGGGAGCTGTTTTTT
many	-	TRBV3-1	TRBJ1-1	CASSDGLNTEAFF	TGTGCCAGTTCAGACGGGCTGAACACTGAAGCTTTCTTT
-	-	TRBV28	TRBJ1-1	CASRQLPLNTEAFF	TGTGCCAGCAGACAACTTCCCTTGAACACTGAAGCTTTCTTT
-	TRBD1	TRBV6-1	TRBJ1-2	CASSDRGMLRGYTF	TGTGCCAGCAGTGACAGGGGGATGCTGCGGGGCTACACCTTC
-	-	TRBV7-3	TRBJ1-1	CASSSQPGTSSEAFF	TGTGCCAGCAGCTCCCAGCCGGGGACGAGCTCTGAAGCTTTCTTT
few	-	TRBV12-3/TRBV12-4	TRBJ2-3	CASSPRTSTDTQYF	TGTGCCAGCAGTCCTCGGACTAGCACAGATACGCAGTATTTT
once	TRBD1	TRBV5-5	TRBJ2-2	CASSLGTGYTGELFF	TGTGCCAGCAGCTTGGGGACAGGGTACACCGGGGAGCTGTTTTTT
-	-	TRBV6-2/TRBV6-3	TRBJ2-7	CASSLIRGNYEQYF	TGTGCCAGCAGTCTCATTCGGGGGAACTACGAGCAGTACTTC
few	-	TRBV5-1	TRBJ1-1	CASKADTEAFF	TGCGCCAGCAAGGCTGACACTGAAGCTTTCTTT
many	TRBD1	TRBV4-3	TRBJ1-4	CASSHRQGVEKLFF	TGCGCCAGCAGCCACAGACAGGGAGTTGAAAAACTGTTTTTT
-	TRBD1	TRBV20-1	TRBJ1-1	CSARGGGQGIPEAFF	TGCAGTGCTAGGGGGGGCGGACAGGGAATCCCTGAAGCTTTCTTT
-	-	TRBV15	TRBJ1-3	CDVGSRTGNTIYF	TGCGACGTGGGCAGTCGAACTGGAAACACCATATATTTT
few	-	TRBV30	TRBJ2-2	CAWSVLRRNTGELFF	TGTGCCTGGAGTGTTCTACGTAGGAACACCGGGGAGCTGTTTTTT
-	-	TRBV20-1	TRBJ1-1	CSGVEDTEAFF	TGCAGTGGGGTTGAGGACACTGAAGCTTTCTTT
-	-	TRBV5-1	TRBJ2-7	CASSFSLRDILYEQYF	TGCGCCAGCAGCTTTTCCTTAAGGGACATCTTATACGAGCAGTACTTC
many	-	TRBV29-1	TRBJ2-2	CSALDGTTNTGELFF	TGCAGCGCTCTAGACGGGACAACGAACACCGGGGAGCTGTTTTTT
few	TRBD1	TRBV12-3/TRBV12-4	TRBJ1-5	CASSSTGAKQPQHF	TGTGCCAGCAGCTCCACAGGGGCGAAACAGCCCCAGCATTTT
few	TRBD1	TRBV12-3/TRBV12-4	TRBJ1-2	CAGTGTGAAGYGYTF	TGTGCCGGAACCGGGACAGGGGCTGCGGGGTATGGCTACACCTTC
-	TRBD1	TRBV29-1	TRBJ2-3	CSVEKDRGWTDTQYF	TGCAGCGTTGAAAAGGACAGGGGATGGACAGATACGCAGTATTTT
-	-	TRBV29-1	TRBJ1-2	CSVRPSPYGYTF	TGCAGCGTTCGTCCCTCTCCCTATGGCTACACCTTC
few	-	TRBV29-1	TRBJ1-2	CSVDGYTF	TGCAGCGTCGATGGCTACACCTTC
-	-	TRBV7-3	TRBJ1-1	CASSPWGPDPNTEAFF	TGTGCCAGCAGTCCGTGGGGGCCGGATCCGAACACTGAAGCTTTCTTT